The 12 T cell receptor beta chains listed next were all sequenced from one sample in a study of T-cell memory formation after mild COVID-19. TCRdb reprocessed the 5' RACE reads via MiXCR and lists one record per CDR3 protein. The data hold 450,000 to 700,000 distinct CDR3 sequences, with over 15% observed a single time. Material for sequencing was PBMCs or a T cell subset sorted from them (not recorded which). These receptors originate from an adult woman who had mild COVID-19 (a few samples of this study predate the infection). Cell type and time point are not known.

This clonotype was counted a few times. J is TRBJ2-7 and V is TRBV20-1; TRBD1 is a possible D gene (6 bases). The V end was cut by 3 bases, the J end by 1 base, with 13 bases between. Per the germline V gene, CDR1 is DFQATT and CDR2 is SNEGSKA (reference sequence). The CDR3 length is 14 residues. Here the CDR3 DNA reads TGCAGTGCTAGGAGGGCAGGGGTGTCCTACGAGCAGTACTTC. Protein product: CSARRAGVSYEQYF.

The chain uses TRBV12-3 or TRBV12-4 and TRBJ2-1; D is unclear. V was cut by 1 base and J by 10 bases, with 17 bases left in between. CDR3 length: 15 residues. The CDR3 DNA is TGTGCCAGCAGTTTAGTCGGCATGGGTATGGGCGAGCAGTTCTTC. Translated, it gives CASSLVGMGMGEQFF.

DNA of the CDR3: TGTGCCAGCAGCTTAGCCGGGACCAAAGAGACCCAGTACTTC. Its protein product is CASSLAGTKETQYF. V and J are TRBV7-2 and TRBJ2-5; D possibly uses TRBD1 or TRBD2 (5 bases each). The CDR3 has 14 amino acids. Trimming took 0 bases from V and 3 from J, leaving 8 bases between them. The germline CDR1 and CDR2 sequences are SGHTA and FQGNSA.

This clonotype was counted between two and nine times. The rearrangement joins TRBV7-3 to TRBJ2-4; 9 bases are a match to TRBD1. The trim removed 4 bases at V and 7 bases at J, leaving 5 bases unmatched. The CDR3 consists of 14 residues. Germline lookup yields CDR1 SGHTA and CDR2 FQGTGA. Here the CDR3 reads CASSSGTGNNIQYF. CDR3 in DNA: TGTGCCAGCAGCTCCGGGACAGGGAACAACATTCAGTACTTC.

This clonotype was detected a few times. The chain is built from TRBV4-3 and TRBJ2-7, with 7 bases that match TRBD2. The ends lost 1 base at V and 3 bases at J; junction bases unmatched: 9. This CDR3 has 16 residues. CDR1 is LGHNA, CDR2 YSLEER, per germline. CDR3 sequence: CASSQAREVVIYEQYF. The CDR3 bases are TGCGCCAGCAGCCAAGCACGGGAGGTGGTTATCTACGAGCAGTACTTC.

This clonotype was seen a handful of times. This rearrangement joins TRBV7-8 to TRBJ1-1, with a tentative D call TRBD1 (6 bases). V was clipped by 4 bases and J by 0 bases, with 24 bases between them. The CDR3 consists of 19 residues. Germline V gene sequence: CDR1 SGHVS, CDR2 FQNEAQ. CDR3 residues: CASSSRRALQGGMNTEAFF. CDR3 bases: TGTGCCAGCAGCTCCCGCCGTGCCTTACAGGGAGGTATGAACACTGAAGCTTTCTTT.

This clonotype was seen a few times. V is TRBV12-3 or TRBV12-4 and J is TRBJ1-2; maybe TRBD1 (5 bases). The CDR3 extends over 15 amino acids. V gave up 6 bases and J gave up 0 bases, with 14 bases separating them. The CDR3 sequence: CASRRDESPNYGYTF. CDR3 sequence (DNA): TGTGCCAGCAGGAGGGACGAGTCACCTAACTATGGCTACACCTTC.

This clonotype was observed a handful of times. This sequence joins TRBV5-5 and TRBJ2-5, with 10 bases fitting TRBD1. There are 16 residues in the CDR3. Germline V gene lookup returns CDR1 SGHKS and CDR2 YYEKEE (reference sequence). V trimming: 0 bases; J trimming: 5 bases; junction bases outside the gene matches: 7. This CDR3 reads CASSLGQGAYVETQYF. In DNA, the CDR3 is TGTGCCAGCAGCTTGGGACAGGGGGCTTATGTGGAGACCCAGTACTTC. The complete variable domain, with remaining parts taken from reference TRBV5-5 and TRBJ2-5, reads DAGVTQSPTHLIKTRGQQVTLRCSPISGHKSVSWYQQVLGQGPQFIFQYYEKEERGRGNFPDRFSARQFPNYSSELNVNALLLGDSALYLCASSLGQGAYVETQYFGPGTRLLVL.

The rearrangement uses TRBV12-3 or TRBV12-4 and TRBJ1-2; TRBD1 is a possible D gene (5 bases). Trimming stripped 4 bases from V and 5 bases from J, with 11 bases between. The CDR3 sequence is 13 residues long. In nucleotides, the CDR3 is TGTGCCAGCAGTTCTGGAGGGGTTTATGGCTACACCTTC. Translated: CASSSGGVYGYTF.

This clonotype was picked up a small number of times. The chain carries TRBV24-1 and TRBJ2-3, with D perhaps TRBD1 (6 bases). V lost 2 bases to trimming and J lost 7 bases, with 15 bases between them. Looked up from germline, CDR1 is KGHDR and CDR2 is SFDVKD. The CDR3 totals 15 residues. The CDR3 region has the DNA TGTGCCACCAGTGATTCGTCCCGAGGGGACAATACGCAGTATTTT. The encoded protein is CATSDSSRGDNTQYF.

This clonotype turned up a few times. The gene calls are TRBV5-1 and TRBJ1-1, with 7 bases fitting TRBD1. J lost 1 base, V lost 3 bases, and 3 bases had no gene match. CDR1 is SGHRS and CDR2 is YFSETQ in the germline V gene. The CDR3 runs 14 residues. CDR3 DNA: TGCGCCAGCAGCTGGGGACAGTCGAACACTGAAGCTTTCTTT. As protein: CASSWGQSNTEAFF.

This clonotype was seen only a few times. The CDR3 is CASSAESQGASKRSPLHF. Here the CDR3 DNA reads TGTGCCAGCAGCGCTGAAAGCCAGGGGGCATCAAAGCGGTCACCCCTCCACTTT. The rearrangement uses TRBV7-4 and TRBJ1-6; TRBD1 aligns across 8 bases. The junction had 19 bases not matched to a gene; V was cut back by 5 bases and J by 10 bases. The germline V gene encodes CDR1 SGHVT and CDR2 SQSDAQ. The length of the CDR3 is 18 residues.